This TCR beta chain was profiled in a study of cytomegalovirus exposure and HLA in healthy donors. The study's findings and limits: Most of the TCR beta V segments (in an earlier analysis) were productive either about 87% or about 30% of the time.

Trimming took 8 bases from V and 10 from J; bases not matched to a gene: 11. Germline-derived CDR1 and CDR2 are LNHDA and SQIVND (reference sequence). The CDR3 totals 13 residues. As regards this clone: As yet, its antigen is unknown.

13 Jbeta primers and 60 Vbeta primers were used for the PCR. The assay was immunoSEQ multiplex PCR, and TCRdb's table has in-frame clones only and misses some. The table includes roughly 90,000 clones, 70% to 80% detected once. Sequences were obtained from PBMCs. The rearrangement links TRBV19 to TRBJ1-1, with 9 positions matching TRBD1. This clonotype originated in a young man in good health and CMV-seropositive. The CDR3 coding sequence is TGTGCCAGTGGCCCCGGGACAGGGATTAGAGCTTTCTTT. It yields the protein CASGPGTGIRAFF.